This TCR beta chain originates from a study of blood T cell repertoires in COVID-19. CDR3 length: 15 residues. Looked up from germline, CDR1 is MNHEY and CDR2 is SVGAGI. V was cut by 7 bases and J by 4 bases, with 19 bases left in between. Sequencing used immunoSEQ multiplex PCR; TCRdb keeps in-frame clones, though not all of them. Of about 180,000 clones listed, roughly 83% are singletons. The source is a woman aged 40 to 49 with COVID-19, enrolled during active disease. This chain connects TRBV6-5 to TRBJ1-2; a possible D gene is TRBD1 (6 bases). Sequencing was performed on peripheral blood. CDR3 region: CASTGGQGLFYGYTF. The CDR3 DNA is TGTGCCAGCACGGGAGGGCAGGGGCTATTCTATGGCTACACCTTC.